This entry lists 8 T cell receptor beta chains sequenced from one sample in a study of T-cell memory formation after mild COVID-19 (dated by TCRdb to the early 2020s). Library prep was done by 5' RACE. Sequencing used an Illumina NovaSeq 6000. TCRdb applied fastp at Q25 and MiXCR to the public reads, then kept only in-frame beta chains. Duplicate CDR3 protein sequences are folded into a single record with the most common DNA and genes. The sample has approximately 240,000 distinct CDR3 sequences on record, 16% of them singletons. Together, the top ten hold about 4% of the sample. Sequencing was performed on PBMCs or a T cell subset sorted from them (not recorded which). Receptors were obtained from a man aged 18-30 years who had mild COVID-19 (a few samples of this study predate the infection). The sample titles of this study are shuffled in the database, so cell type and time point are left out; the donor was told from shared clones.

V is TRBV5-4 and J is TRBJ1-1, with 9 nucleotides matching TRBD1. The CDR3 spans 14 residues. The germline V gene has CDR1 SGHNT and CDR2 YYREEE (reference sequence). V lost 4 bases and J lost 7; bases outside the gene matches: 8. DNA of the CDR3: TGTGCCAGCAGCCCGCGGGACAGGGAAGATGAAGCTTTCTTT. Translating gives CASSPRDREDEAFF.

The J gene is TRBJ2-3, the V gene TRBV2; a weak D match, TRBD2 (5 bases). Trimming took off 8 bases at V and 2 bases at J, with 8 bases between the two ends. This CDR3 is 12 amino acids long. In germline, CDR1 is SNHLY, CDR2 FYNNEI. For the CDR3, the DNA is TGTGCCAGCCGTAGCGACACAGATACGCAGTATTTT. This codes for CASRSDTDTQYF.

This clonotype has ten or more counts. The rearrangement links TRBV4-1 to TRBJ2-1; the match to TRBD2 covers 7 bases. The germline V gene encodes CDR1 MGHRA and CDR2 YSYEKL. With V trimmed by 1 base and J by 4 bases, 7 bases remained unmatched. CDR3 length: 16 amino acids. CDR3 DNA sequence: TGCGCCAGCAGCCAAGCTACCAGCGGGGTTTACAATGAGCAGTTCTTC. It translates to CASSQATSGVYNEQFF.

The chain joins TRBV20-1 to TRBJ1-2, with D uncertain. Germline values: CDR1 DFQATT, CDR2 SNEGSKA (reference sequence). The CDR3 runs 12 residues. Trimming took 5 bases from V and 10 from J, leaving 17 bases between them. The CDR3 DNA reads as TGCAGTGCTGTCCCCGGGCGGGTGACCTACACCTTC. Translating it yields CSAVPGRVTYTF.

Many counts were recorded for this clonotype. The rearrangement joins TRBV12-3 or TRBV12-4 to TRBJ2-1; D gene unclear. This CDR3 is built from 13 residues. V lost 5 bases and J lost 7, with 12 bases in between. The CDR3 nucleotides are TGTGCCAGCAGTCTACGACTGGGGAATGAGCAGTTCTTC. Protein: CASSLRLGNEQFF.

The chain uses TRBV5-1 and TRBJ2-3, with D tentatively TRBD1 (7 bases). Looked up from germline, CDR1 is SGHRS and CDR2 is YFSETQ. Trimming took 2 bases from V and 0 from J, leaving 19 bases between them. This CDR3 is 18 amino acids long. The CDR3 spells CASSFRLTQGGSTDTQYF. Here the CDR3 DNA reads TGCGCCAGCAGCTTCCGCCTAACCCAGGGGGGCAGCACAGATACGCAGTATTTT.

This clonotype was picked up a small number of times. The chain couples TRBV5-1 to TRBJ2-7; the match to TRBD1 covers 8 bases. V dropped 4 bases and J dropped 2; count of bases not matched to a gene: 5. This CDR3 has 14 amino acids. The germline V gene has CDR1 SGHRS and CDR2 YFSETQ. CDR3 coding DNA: TGCGCCAGCAGCCAGGGGGCTGGACCCTACGAGCAGTACTTC. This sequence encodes CASSQGAGPYEQYF.

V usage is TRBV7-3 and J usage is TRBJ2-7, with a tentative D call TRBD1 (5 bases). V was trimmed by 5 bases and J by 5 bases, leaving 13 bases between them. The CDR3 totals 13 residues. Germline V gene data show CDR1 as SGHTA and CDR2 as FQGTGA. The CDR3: CASSQGPANEQYF. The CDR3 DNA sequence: TGTGCCAGCAGCCAGGGCCCAGCTAACGAGCAGTACTTC.